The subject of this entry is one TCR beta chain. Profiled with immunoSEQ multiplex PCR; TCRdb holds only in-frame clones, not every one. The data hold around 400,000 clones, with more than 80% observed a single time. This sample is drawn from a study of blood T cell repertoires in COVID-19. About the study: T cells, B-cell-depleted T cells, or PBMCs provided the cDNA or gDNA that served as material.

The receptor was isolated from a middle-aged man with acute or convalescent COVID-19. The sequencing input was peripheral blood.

This CDR3 reads CASGLPPRGEKLFF. In nucleotides, the CDR3 is TGTGCTAGTGGTTTGCCACCGAGAGGGGAAAAACTGTTTTTT. The gene calls are TRBV12-5 and TRBJ1-4; D gene unclear. Between the trimmed V and J ends, which lost 2 bases and 8 bases, there was a span of 12 bases. CDR3 length: 14 residues. Germline lookup yields CDR1 LGHNT and CDR2 FRNRAP.